This paragraph covers one T cell receptor (beta chain) sequence. Around 10 ml fresh peripheral blood yielded the PBMCs. The sample originates from a study of T cells in Graves' hyperthyroidism and ophthalmopathy. Amplification of TCR beta CDR3 regions was performed using RNA transcripts as template. The TCR CDR3 was amplified in a first-round RT-PCR using the HTBI primer set. TCRdb processed the multiplex PCR reads anew with MiXCR; each CDR3 protein has one entry. This repertoire shows around 260,000 distinct CDR3 sequences, about 25% found once; its top ten account for around 28%. CDR3 length: 15 residues. The germline V and J ends were trimmed by 7 bases and 3 bases, with 18 bases remaining between them.

The chain uses TRBV6-7 and TRBJ2-5; the D gene is possibly TRBD2 (6 bases). TRBV6-7 counts as an open reading frame of uncertain function. This TCR was recovered from a man aged 35 to 55 with Graves' hyperthyroidism that later progressed to Graves' ophthalmopathy. Source material: blood. CDR3: CASNQLGGGEETQYF. The CDR3 DNA follows: TGTGCCAGCAACCAACTGGGGGGTGGAGAAGAGACCCAGTACTTC.